The T cell receptor (beta chain) described here comes from a study of cytomegalovirus exposure and HLA in healthy donors. Study context: Later, an analysis reported that the 130 or so validation repertoires had used the same platform as the 500 to 800 first-cohort repertoires.

Study-wide results and limits: Specificity of three CMV-associated chains for CMV antigens was verified in vitro. Investigators reported some 150 TCR beta chains as tied to cytomegalovirus. The tendency of first-cohort TCR clusters to co-occur in the 90 to 150 validation repertoires emerged from a later analysis.

As concerns this clone: Its matching antigen is unknown.

Trimming took off 6 bases at V and 4 bases at J, with 21 bases between the two ends. The germline V gene encodes CDR1 SQVTM and CDR2 ANQGSEA. The CDR3 spans 15 residues. This table comes from immunoSEQ multiplex PCR, and its TCRdb copy is limited to in-frame clones, with some not included. Among under 150,000 clones listed, around 90% were seen once. The J gene is TRBJ1-1, the V gene TRBV29-1; a weak D match, TRBD1 (6 bases). The sample comprised PBMCs. This sequence originates from a woman aged 18-35 years in good health and CMV-seronegative. The CDR3, as DNA: TGCAGCGTGCGAGTTCAAGGACAGTTGGGCACTGAAGCTTTCTTT. This gives the protein CSVRVQGQLGTEAFF.